Below are 21 T cell receptor beta chains sequenced from a single sample in a study of OX40 agonist ivuxolimab in advanced cancers. Profiling relied on immunoSEQ multiplex PCR, and the TCRdb table lists in-frame clones only, not all of them. The sample holds about 73,000 clones, 88% seen once. The source was CD4+ or CD8+ T cells sorted from blood, collected in a trial of the OX40 agonist ivuxolimab. The receptors come from an adult with an advanced solid tumor such as melanoma, head and neck, liver or kidney cancer.

This chain joins TRBV28 and TRBJ2-5; 11 nucleotides align to TRBD1. The DNA end is more similar to TRBJ2-7, so the J call may be wrong. This CDR3 spans 16 amino acids. Looked up from germline, CDR1 is MDHEN and CDR2 is SYDVKM. In DNA form, the CDR3 reads TGTGCCAGCAGTAATACCGGGACAGGGGGCTCCTACGAGCAGTACTTC. It translates to CASSNTGTGGSYEQYF.

In its sample, this clone was seen once. In DNA form, the CDR3 reads TGTGCCTGGAGTATCAGTGGGCGCCCCACTGAAGCTTTCTTT. Translated: CAWSISGRPTEAFF. This chain links TRBV30 with TRBJ1-1; the D is unclear. Trimming cost V 2 bases and J 4 bases, with 14 bases left between them. Germline V gives CDR1 GTSNPN, CDR2 SVGIG (reference sequence). The CDR3 runs 14 residues.

This chain joins TRBV5-1 and TRBJ2-2; D is perhaps TRBD2 (6 bases). CDR1 and CDR2 (germline): SGHRS, YFSETQ. V was pared by 0 bases and J by 7 bases, with 10 bases between. The CDR3 has 14 residues. The CDR3 is CASSLAPGGGELFF. The DNA of the CDR3 is TGCGCCAGCAGCTTGGCCCCCGGGGGCGGGGAGCTGTTTTTT.

The CDR3, as DNA: TGTGCCAGCAGTTTAACTCCCGATGGCTACACCTTC. It translates to CASSLTPDGYTF. The J gene is TRBJ1-2, the V gene TRBV28; D unclear. V was trimmed by 2 bases and J by 6 bases, leaving 7 bases between them. The germline V gene encodes CDR1 MDHEN and CDR2 SYDVKM. The CDR3 spans 12 residues.

This chain connects TRBV5-1 to TRBJ1-2, with TRBD1 as a possible D gene (6 bases). Germline V gene lookup returns CDR1 SGHRS and CDR2 YFSETQ. The CDR3 spans 13 residues. Trimming left V 4 bases short and J 8 bases short, with 15 bases between. CDR3 in amino acids: CASSPEGVGGYTF. CDR3 in DNA: TGCGCCAGCAGCCCGGAGGGGGTAGGAGGCTACACCTTC.

The chain recombines TRBV10-1 with TRBJ1-2; unclear D gene. CDR3 length: 13 residues. The germline V gene has CDR1 WNHNN and CDR2 SYGVQD (reference sequence). Trimming took off 2 bases at V and 2 bases at J, with 6 bases between the two ends. CDR3 coding DNA: TGCGCCAGCAGTGAGGCCCGAAACTATGGCTACACCTTC. Translation: CASSEARNYGYTF.

The chain links TRBV28 to TRBJ1-2; no firm D call. The germline gives CDR1 MDHEN, CDR2 SYDVKM. The CDR3 extends over 13 amino acids. The V end lost 6 bases, the J end lost 3 bases, and 11 bases lay between the germline ends. The CDR3 DNA follows: TGTGCCAGCAGGACCCCCTCCCACTATGGCTACACCTTC. Translation: CASRTPSHYGYTF.

CDR3 nucleotide sequence: TGCGCCAGCAGCTTGGTCCCCGGAAATCAGCCCCAGCATTTT. Protein product: CASSLVPGNQPQHF. The chain uses TRBV5-1 and TRBJ1-5; no definite D call. Germline lookup yields CDR1 SGHRS and CDR2 YFSETQ. CDR3 length: 14 residues. V was pared by 0 bases and J by 4 bases, with 8 bases between.

J is TRBJ1-3 and V is TRBV30, with D hard to call. Trimming removed 3 bases from V and 3 bases from J, with 12 bases in between. Germline V lookup: CDR1 GTSNPN, CDR2 SVGIG (reference sequence). The CDR3 is 14 amino acids. CDR3 loop: CAWSPRSGGNTIYF. The CDR3 DNA is TGTGCCTGGAGCCCCAGGAGCGGTGGAAACACCATATATTTT. Full variable domain (rest looked up from reference TRBV30 and TRBJ1-3): SQTIHQWPATLVQPVGSPLSLECTVEGTSNPNLYWYRQAAGRGLQLLFYSVGIGQISSEVPQNLSASRPQDRQFILSSKKLLLSDSGFYLCAWSPRSGGNTIYFGEGSWLTVV.

This chain joins TRBV9 and TRBJ2-2; D assignment may be TRBD1 or TRBD2 (5 bases each). V was pared by 0 bases and J by 0 bases, with 15 bases between. Looked up from germline, CDR1 is SGDLS and CDR2 is YYNGEE. This CDR3 is built from 18 residues. Here the CDR3 DNA reads TGTGCCAGCAGCGTAGACCCTACCGGGACGGCGAACACCGGGGAGCTGTTTTTT. The encoded protein is CASSVDPTGTANTGELFF.

The V call is TRBV28, the J call TRBJ2-1; 9 bases are shared with TRBD2. The trim removed 4 bases at V and 1 base at J, leaving 5 bases unmatched. Germline CDR1 is MDHEN and CDR2 is SYDVKM. The CDR3 consists of 16 residues. CDR3: CASSWISGGSYNEQFF. The DNA of the CDR3 is TGTGCCAGCAGTTGGATTAGCGGGGGATCCTACAATGAGCAGTTCTTC.

V gene TRBV5-4 combines with J gene TRBJ2-2; D not resolved. Trimming took 0 bases from V and 0 from J, leaving 6 bases between them. CDR1 is SGHNT, CDR2 YYREEE, per germline (reference sequence). The CDR3 has 15 residues. This CDR3 reads CASSLVLANTGELFF. As DNA, the CDR3 is TGTGCCAGCAGCTTGGTGCTGGCGAACACCGGGGAGCTGTTTTTT.

The chain recombines TRBV30 with TRBJ1-2; 9 positions match TRBD1. Trimming at V came to 3 bases and at J to 6 bases, leaving 8 bases not matched to a gene. CDR1 and CDR2 (germline): GTSNPN, SVGIG (reference sequence). The CDR3 is made up of 14 amino acids. This CDR3 reads CAWRPGQGLNGYTF. CDR3 coding DNA: TGTGCCTGGAGACCAGGACAGGGGTTAAATGGCTACACCTTC.

Regarding this clone: The sample carries other DNA sequences with the same CDR3. The rearrangement uses TRBV5-1 and TRBJ1-1, with 8 bases fitting TRBD1. J was trimmed by 0 bases and V by 3 bases; bases with no gene match: 1. The CDR3 consists of 14 residues. The germline V gene has CDR1 SGHRS and CDR2 YFSETQ. The CDR3 region has the DNA TGCGCCAGCAGCTCGGGACAGGTGAACACTGAAGCTTTCTTT. Translation gives CASSSGQVNTEAFF. The variable domain in full, completed from reference TRBV5-1 and TRBJ1-1, reads KAGVTQTPRYLIKTRGQQVTLSCSPISGHRSVSWYQQTPGQGLQFLFEYFSETQRNKGNFPGRFSGRQFSNSRSEMNVSTLELGDSALYLCASSSGQVNTEAFFGQGTRLTVV.

The V gene is TRBV20-1, the J gene TRBJ1-2, with D perhaps TRBD1 (6 bases). CDR1 DFQATT and CDR2 SNEGSKA come from the germline V gene (reference sequence). The CDR3 is made up of 11 amino acids. Trimming cost V 4 bases and J 6 bases, with 9 bases left between them. CDR3 region: CSANRADGYTF. CDR3 nucleotides: TGCAGTGCTAACAGGGCGGATGGCTACACCTTC.

The rearrangement joins TRBV10-3 to TRBJ2-6, with D possibly being TRBD1 or TRBD2 (7 bases each). The V gene lost 7 bases and the J gene lost 1 base, with 14 bases spanning the gap. CDR3 length: 16 amino acids. Germline-derived CDR1 and CDR2 are ENHRY and SYGVKD. As DNA, the CDR3 is TGTGCCATCAAGCGGGACAGACAGTCTGGGGCCAACGTCCTGACTTTC. This gives the protein CAIKRDRQSGANVLTF.

This clone was seen a single time. The chain is built from TRBV19 and TRBJ1-5; a weak D match, TRBD1 (6 bases). V lost 3 bases to trimming and J lost 0 bases, with 9 bases between them. There are 15 residues in the CDR3. Germline assignment: CDR1 LNHDA and CDR2 SQIVND (reference sequence). CDR3 sequence: CASSIGQFSNQPQHF. CDR3 coding DNA: TGTGCCAGTAGTATTGGACAGTTTAGCAATCAGCCCCAGCATTTT.

This chain connects TRBV19 to TRBJ1-5, with no clear D. V was clipped by 0 bases and J by 1 base, with 7 bases between them. The CDR3 sequence is 15 residues long. CDR1 and CDR2 (germline): LNHDA, SQIVND (reference sequence). CDR3 residues: CASSIDWQSNQPQHF. The CDR3, as DNA: TGTGCCAGTAGTATAGATTGGCAAAGCAATCAGCCCCAGCATTTT.

V and J are TRBV6-5 and TRBJ2-5; D ambiguous. The germline V and J ends were trimmed by 6 bases and 2 bases, with 10 bases remaining between them. Germline V CDR1 and CDR2: MNHEY, SVGAGI. The CDR3 spans 13 residues. The CDR3 here is CASRQLGQETQYF. CDR3 in DNA: TGTGCCAGCAGGCAGTTGGGACAAGAGACCCAGTACTTC.

This chain connects TRBV6-1 to TRBJ2-3, with D hard to call. The germline V gene encodes CDR1 MNHNS and CDR2 SASEGT. Trimming took 3 bases from V and 4 from J, leaving 8 bases between them. CDR3 length: 13 residues. The CDR3 nucleotides are TGTGCCAGCAGTGAGGGATGGGCAGATACGCAGTATTTT. Translating it yields CASSEGWADTQYF.

This rearrangement joins TRBV6-1 to TRBJ1-2; TRBD1 is a possible D gene (6 bases). CDR1 and CDR2 from the germline V gene are MNHNS and SASEGT. The CDR3 runs to 13 residues. The ends were cut back, 7 bases at V and 3 bases at J, with 12 bases in the middle. CDR3 DNA: TGTGCCAGCATTCTGGACAGATACTATGGCTACACCTTC. Its translation: CASILDRYYGYTF.